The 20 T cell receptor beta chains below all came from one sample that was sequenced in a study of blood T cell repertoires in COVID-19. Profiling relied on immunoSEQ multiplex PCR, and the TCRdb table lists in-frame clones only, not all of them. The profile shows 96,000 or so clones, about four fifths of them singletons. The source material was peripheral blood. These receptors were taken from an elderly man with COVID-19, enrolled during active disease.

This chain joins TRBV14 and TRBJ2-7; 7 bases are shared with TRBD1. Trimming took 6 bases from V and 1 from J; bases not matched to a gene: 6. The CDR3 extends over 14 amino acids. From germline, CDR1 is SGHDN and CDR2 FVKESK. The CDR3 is CASRLTGLSYEQYF. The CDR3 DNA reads TGTGCCAGCAGATTGACAGGGCTTTCCTACGAGCAGTACTTC.

The CDR3 loop reads CASSLGGGFTDTQYF. CDR3 nucleotides: TGTGCCAGCAGCTTGGGAGGAGGGTTTACAGATACGCAGTATTTT. This chain links TRBV5-6 with TRBJ2-3; maybe TRBD2 (6 bases). The ends were cut back, 0 bases at V and 3 bases at J, with 11 bases in the middle. CDR3 size: 15 residues. In germline, CDR1 is SGHDT, CDR2 YYEEEE.

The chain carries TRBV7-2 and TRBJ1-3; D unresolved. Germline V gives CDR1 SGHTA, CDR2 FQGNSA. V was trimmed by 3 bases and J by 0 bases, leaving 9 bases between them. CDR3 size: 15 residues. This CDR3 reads CASSFGRGSGNTIYF. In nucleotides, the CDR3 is TGTGCCAGCAGCTTTGGTCGAGGCTCTGGAAACACCATATATTTT.

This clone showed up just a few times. The CDR3: CASAGGRGYSYEQYF. DNA for the CDR3: TGTGCCAGCGCCGGAGGGCGGGGGTATTCCTACGAGCAGTACTTC. The V call is TRBV7-2, the J call TRBJ2-7, with 7 bases identical to TRBD2. J was trimmed by 1 base and V by 8 bases; bases with no gene match: 11. The CDR3 totals 15 residues. CDR1 and CDR2 from the germline V gene are SGHTA and FQGNSA.

The CDR3 DNA reads TGTGCCAGCAGCCCGCACCCAGGCTCTGGAAACACCATATATTTT. Its protein product is CASSPHPGSGNTIYF. This chain uses TRBV4-2 with TRBJ1-3; the D is unclear. Germline-derived CDR1 and CDR2 are LGHNA and YNFKEQ. The germline V and J ends were trimmed by 4 bases and 0 bases, with 10 bases remaining between them. This CDR3 contains 15 residues.

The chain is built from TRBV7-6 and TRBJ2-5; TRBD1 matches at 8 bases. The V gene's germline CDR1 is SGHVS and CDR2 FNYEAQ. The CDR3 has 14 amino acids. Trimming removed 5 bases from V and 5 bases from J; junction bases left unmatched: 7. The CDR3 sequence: CASSRSGGAETQYF. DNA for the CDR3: TGTGCCAGCAGCCGCTCAGGGGGCGCGGAGACCCAGTACTTC. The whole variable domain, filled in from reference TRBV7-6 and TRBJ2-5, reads GAGVSQSPRYKVTKRGQDVALRCDPISGHVSLYWYRQALGQGPEFLTYFNYEAQQDKSGLPNDRFSAERPEGSISTLTIQRTEQRDSAMYRCASSRSGGAETQYFGPGTRLLVL.

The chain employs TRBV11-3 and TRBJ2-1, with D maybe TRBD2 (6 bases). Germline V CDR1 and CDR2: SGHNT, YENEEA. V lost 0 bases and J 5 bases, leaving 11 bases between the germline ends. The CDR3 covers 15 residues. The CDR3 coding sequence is TGTGCCAGCAGCTTAGATCTAACGGGGGACAATGAGCAGTTCTTC. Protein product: CASSLDLTGDNEQFF.

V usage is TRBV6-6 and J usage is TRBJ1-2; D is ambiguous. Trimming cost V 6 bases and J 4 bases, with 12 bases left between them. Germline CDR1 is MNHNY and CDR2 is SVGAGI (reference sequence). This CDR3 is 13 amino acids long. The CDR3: CASSPYGSYGYTF. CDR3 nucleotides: TGTGCCAGCAGCCCATACGGGAGCTATGGCTACACCTTC.

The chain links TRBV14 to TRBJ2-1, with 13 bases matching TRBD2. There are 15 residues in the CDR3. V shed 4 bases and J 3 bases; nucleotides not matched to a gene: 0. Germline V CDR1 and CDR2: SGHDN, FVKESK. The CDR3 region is CASSRLAGGYNEQFF. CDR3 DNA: TGTGCCAGCAGCCGACTAGCGGGGGGCTACAATGAGCAGTTCTTC.

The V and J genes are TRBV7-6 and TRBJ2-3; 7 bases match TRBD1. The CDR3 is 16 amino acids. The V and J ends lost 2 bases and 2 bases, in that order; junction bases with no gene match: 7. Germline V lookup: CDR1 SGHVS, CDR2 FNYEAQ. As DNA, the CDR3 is TGTGCCAGCAGCTTATATCTGGGACAGTCCACAGATACGCAGTATTTT. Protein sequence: CASSLYLGQSTDTQYF.

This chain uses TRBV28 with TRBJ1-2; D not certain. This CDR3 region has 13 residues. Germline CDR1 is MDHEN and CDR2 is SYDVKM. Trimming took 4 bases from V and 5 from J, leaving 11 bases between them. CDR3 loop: CASSSTLPYGYTF. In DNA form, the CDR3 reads TGTGCCAGCAGTTCCACTCTCCCTTATGGCTACACCTTC.

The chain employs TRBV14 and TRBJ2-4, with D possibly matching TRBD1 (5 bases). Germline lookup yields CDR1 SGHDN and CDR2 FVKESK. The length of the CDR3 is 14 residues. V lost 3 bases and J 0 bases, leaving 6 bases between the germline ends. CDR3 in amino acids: CASSQGLAKNIQYF. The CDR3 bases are TGTGCCAGCAGCCAGGGGCTAGCCAAAAACATTCAGTACTTC.

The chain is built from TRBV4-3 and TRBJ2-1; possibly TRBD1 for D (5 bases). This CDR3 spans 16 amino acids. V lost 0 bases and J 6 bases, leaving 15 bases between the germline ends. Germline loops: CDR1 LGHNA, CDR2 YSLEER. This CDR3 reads CASSQERQGPSNEQFF. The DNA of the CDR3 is TGCGCCAGCAGCCAAGAAAGGCAGGGCCCATCCAATGAGCAGTTCTTC.

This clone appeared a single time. In DNA, the CDR3 is TGTGCCAGCAGCCCAAGGGGGCCCGACACCGGGGAGCTGTTTTTT. This codes for CASSPRGPDTGELFF. The V gene is TRBV11-3, the J gene TRBJ2-2; 7 nucleotides match TRBD1. From germline, CDR1 is SGHNT and CDR2 YENEEA. V shed 5 bases and J 3 bases; nucleotides not matched to a gene: 6. CDR3 size: 15 residues.

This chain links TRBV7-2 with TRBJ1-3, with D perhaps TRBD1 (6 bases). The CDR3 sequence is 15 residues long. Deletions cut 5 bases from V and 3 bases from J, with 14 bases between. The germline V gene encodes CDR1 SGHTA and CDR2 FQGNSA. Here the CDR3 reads CASSLGAGVGNTIYF. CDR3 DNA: TGTGCCAGCAGCCTCGGGGCAGGGGTTGGAAACACCATATATTTT.

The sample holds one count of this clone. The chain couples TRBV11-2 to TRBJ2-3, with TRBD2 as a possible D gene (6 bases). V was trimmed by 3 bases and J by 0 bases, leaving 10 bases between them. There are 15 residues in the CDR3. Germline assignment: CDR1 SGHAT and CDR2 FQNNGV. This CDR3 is CASSLTRGSTDTQYF. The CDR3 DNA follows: TGTGCCAGCAGCTTGACTAGGGGTAGCACAGATACGCAGTATTTT.

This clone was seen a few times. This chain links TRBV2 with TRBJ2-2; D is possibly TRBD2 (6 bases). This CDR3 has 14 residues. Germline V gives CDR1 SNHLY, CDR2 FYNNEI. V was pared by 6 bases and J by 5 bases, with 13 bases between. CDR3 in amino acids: CASRRTTATGELFF. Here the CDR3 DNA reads TGTGCCAGCAGGCGGACTACGGCGACCGGGGAGCTGTTTTTT.

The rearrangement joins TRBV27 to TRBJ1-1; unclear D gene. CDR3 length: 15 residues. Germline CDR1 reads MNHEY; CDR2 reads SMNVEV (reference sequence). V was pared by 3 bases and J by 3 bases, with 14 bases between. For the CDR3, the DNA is TGTGCCAGCAGTTTGTTCGGGGTACAGTACACTGAAGCTTTCTTT. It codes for CASSLFGVQYTEAFF.

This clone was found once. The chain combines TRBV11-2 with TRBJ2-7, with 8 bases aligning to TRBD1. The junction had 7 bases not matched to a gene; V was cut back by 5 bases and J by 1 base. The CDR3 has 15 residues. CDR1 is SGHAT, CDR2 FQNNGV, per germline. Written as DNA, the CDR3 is TGTGCCAGCAGCCCGGGGACAGGAGCTTCCTACGAGCAGTACTTC. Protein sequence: CASSPGTGASYEQYF.

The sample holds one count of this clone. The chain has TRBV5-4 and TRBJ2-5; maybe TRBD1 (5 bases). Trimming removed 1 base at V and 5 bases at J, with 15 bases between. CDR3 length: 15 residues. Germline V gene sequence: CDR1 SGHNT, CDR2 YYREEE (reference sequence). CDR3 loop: CASSLQGPSSETQYF. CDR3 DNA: TGTGCCAGCAGCTTGCAGGGTCCTTCTTCGGAGACCCAGTACTTC. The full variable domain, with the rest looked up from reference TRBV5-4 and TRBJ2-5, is ETGVTQSPTHLIKTRGQQVTLRCSSQSGHNTVSWYQQALGQGPQFIFQYYREEENGRGNFPPRFSGLQFPNYSSELNVNALELDDSALYLCASSLQGPSSETQYFGPGTRLLVL.